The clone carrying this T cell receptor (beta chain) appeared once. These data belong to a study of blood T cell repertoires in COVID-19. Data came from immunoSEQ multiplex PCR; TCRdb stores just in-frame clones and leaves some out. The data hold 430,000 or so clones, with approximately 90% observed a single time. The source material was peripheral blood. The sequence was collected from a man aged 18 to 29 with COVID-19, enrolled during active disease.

Here the CDR3 DNA reads TGTGCCAGCAGCTGGGACAGGAGTGGTAATTCACCCCTCCACTTT. It is translated as CASSWDRSGNSPLHF. V and J are TRBV5-4 and TRBJ1-6, with TRBD1 matching over 8 bases. From germline, CDR1 is SGHNT and CDR2 YYREEE (reference sequence). Trimming at V came to 3 bases and at J to 6 bases, leaving 5 bases not matched to a gene. The length of the CDR3 is 15 residues.